The 30 T cell receptor beta chains presented below share a single source sample, sequenced in a study of blood T cell repertoires in COVID-19. Profiled with immunoSEQ multiplex PCR; TCRdb holds only in-frame clones, not every one. The sample contains tens of thousands of clones, roughly 84% of which appear only once. The sequenced sample consisted of peripheral blood. The receptors originated from a man aged 80 or over with active or convalescent COVID-19.

The J gene is TRBJ2-5, the V gene TRBV15; TRBD1 matches at 9 bases. The CDR3 totals 15 residues. CDR1 is LNHNV, CDR2 YYDKDF, per germline (reference sequence). With V trimmed by 3 bases and J by 5 bases, 7 bases remained unmatched. The CDR3 sequence is CATSRATGGWETQYF. The CDR3 nucleotides are TGTGCCACCAGCAGGGCGACAGGGGGGTGGGAGACCCAGTACTTC.

The chain links TRBV6-5 to TRBJ2-2, with TRBD2 matching over 8 bases. With 7 bases clipped from V and 5 bases from J, the junction kept 9 bases outside the gene matches. Germline V gene sequence: CDR1 MNHEY, CDR2 SVGAGI. The CDR3 runs to 15 residues. In DNA, the CDR3 is TGTGCCAGCATTACGGCGGGAGGACGTACCGGGGAGCTGTTTTTT. This gives the protein CASITAGGRTGELFF.

This clone was found once. V usage is TRBV18 and J usage is TRBJ1-2; TRBD1 is a possible D gene (5 bases). The V and J ends lost 1 base and 0 bases respectively, with 9 bases between them. The CDR3 extends over 15 amino acids. CDR1 is KGHSH, CDR2 LQKENI, per germline. CDR3 bases: TGTGCCAGCTCACCACGGGGGGACGCTAACTATGGCTACACCTTC. Amino acid sequence: CASSPRGDANYGYTF.

The chain uses TRBV3-1 (or the pseudogene TRBV3-2) and TRBJ2-7, with D unclear. V gave up 2 bases and J gave up 5 bases, with 10 bases separating them. The length of the CDR3 is 13 residues. Germline CDR1 is LGHDT and CDR2 is YNNKEL (reference sequence). CDR3 bases: TGTGCCAGCAGCCAACTACAGTTCCACGAGCAGTACTTC. It translates to CASSQLQFHEQYF.

CDR3 sequence: CASSLVRDSPLHF. The CDR3 DNA follows: TGTGCCAGCAGCTTAGTGCGCGATTCACCCCTCCACTTT. This rearrangement joins TRBV7-6 to TRBJ1-6, with D unclear. The CDR3 runs to 13 residues. V gave up 1 base and J gave up 8 bases, with 6 bases separating them. Germline loops: CDR1 SGHVS, CDR2 FNYEAQ.

The rearrangement links TRBV7-2 to TRBJ2-7; TRBD1 is a possible D gene (6 bases). The CDR3 runs 16 residues. The V and J ends lost 2 bases and 0 bases respectively, with 14 bases between them. The germline V gene has CDR1 SGHTA and CDR2 FQGNSA. The CDR3 spells CASSLWGTQNSYEQYF. For the CDR3, the DNA is TGTGCCAGCAGCTTATGGGGGACACAGAACTCCTACGAGCAGTACTTC.

This clone was counted only a few times. This chain links TRBV19 with TRBJ2-7; TRBD1 is a possible D gene (6 bases). Trimming stripped 6 bases from V and 0 bases from J, with 18 bases between. Per germline, CDR1 LNHDA and CDR2 SQIVND (reference sequence). This CDR3 has 16 residues. The CDR3 here is CASRRTGTPSSYEQYF. The CDR3 bases are TGTGCCAGTAGGCGAACCGGGACACCGAGCTCCTACGAGCAGTACTTC.

A few counts support this clone. The CDR3 region is CASSLGGRRELFF. CDR3 nucleotides: TGTGCCAGCAGCTTGGGAGGGCGCAGGGAGCTGTTTTTT. The chain has TRBV5-4 and TRBJ2-2; a weak D match, TRBD2 (5 bases). V was clipped by 0 bases and J by 9 bases, with 9 bases between them. Germline V gives CDR1 SGHNT, CDR2 YYREEE (reference sequence). The CDR3 has 13 residues.

The V and J genes are TRBV3-1 (or the pseudogene TRBV3-2) and TRBJ2-3; maybe TRBD2 (5 bases). Germline values: CDR1 LGHDT, CDR2 YNNKEL (reference sequence). V was cut by 4 bases and J by 5 bases, with 10 bases left in between. The length of the CDR3 is 13 residues. The CDR3 sequence is CASSRNAGDTQYF. CDR3 in DNA: TGTGCCAGCAGCCGCAACGCGGGAGATACGCAGTATTTT.

The chain links TRBV6-5 to TRBJ1-2, with no clear D. From germline, CDR1 is MNHEY and CDR2 SVGAGI. The CDR3 length is 14 residues. The V and J ends lost 5 bases and 8 bases respectively, with 18 bases between them. CDR3 bases: TGTGCCAGCAGTAAATTAGACAAAACAGACGGCTACACCTTC. As protein: CASSKLDKTDGYTF.

This clone was found a few times. V is TRBV6-5 and J is TRBJ2-7; the D gene is possibly TRBD1 (6 bases). The germline V and J ends were trimmed by 6 bases and 2 bases, with 17 bases remaining between them. CDR1 is MNHEY, CDR2 SVGAGI, per germline. This CDR3 spans 15 amino acids. CDR3 sequence (DNA): TGTGCCAGCAGACCTACAGGGCCGTATACCTACGAGCAGTACTTC. It specifies CASRPTGPYTYEQYF.

The V call is TRBV29-1, the J call TRBJ1-5; the match to TRBD1 covers 7 bases. There are 13 residues in the CDR3. The V segment lost 6 bases and the J segment 6 bases; nucleotides outside the gene matches: 8. Per germline, CDR1 SQVTM and CDR2 ANQGSEA. CDR3 DNA sequence: TGCAGCGTGGCTGACAGGGTTGGTCAGCCCCAGCATTTT. Protein sequence: CSVADRVGQPQHF.

The gene calls are TRBV5-4 and TRBJ1-1; the match to TRBD1 covers 8 bases. Germline CDR1 is SGHNT and CDR2 is YYREEE (reference sequence). This CDR3 is built from 14 residues. With V trimmed by 0 bases and J by 6 bases, 4 bases remained unmatched. CDR3 sequence (DNA): TGTGCCAGCAGCTTGGATCAGGGGGCGGCTGAAGCTTTCTTT. It encodes CASSLDQGAAEAFF.

The J gene is TRBJ2-5, the V gene TRBV7-2; 12 bases align to TRBD2. The CDR3 covers 16 residues. Germline values: CDR1 SGHTA, CDR2 FQGNSA. J was trimmed by 7 bases and V by 1 base; bases with no gene match: 7. The CDR3 sequence: CASSLGLAGVVGTQYF. The CDR3 DNA sequence: TGTGCCAGCAGCTTAGGACTAGCGGGAGTCGTTGGGACCCAGTACTTC.

This clone was detected a few times. V usage is TRBV6-4 and J usage is TRBJ2-3; D is perhaps TRBD2 (6 bases). The germline gives CDR1 MRHNA, CDR2 SNTAGT. CDR3 length: 15 amino acids. Trimming shortened V by 3 bases and J by 0 bases, and 10 bases separated the two germline ends. The CDR3 reads CASSDSAGSTDTQYF. In DNA, the CDR3 is TGTGCCAGCAGTGATAGCGCGGGGAGCACAGATACGCAGTATTTT.

This sequence joins TRBV7-9 and TRBJ2-3, with 10 positions matching TRBD2. This CDR3 is 14 amino acids long. Germline CDR1 reads SEHNR; CDR2 reads FQNEAQ (reference sequence). Trimming took 3 bases from V and 14 from J; bases not matched to a gene: 11. The CDR3 DNA sequence: TGTGCCAGCAGCTTTTGGGGTAGCGGGGGGCCATTGTATTTT. It translates to CASSFWGSGGPLYF. Combining the CDR3 with reference TRBV7-9 and TRBJ2-3 gives the whole variable domain DTGVSQNPRHKITKRGQNVTFRCDPISEHNRLYWYRQTLGQGPEFLTYFQNEAQLEKSRLLSDRFSAERPKGSFSTLEIQRTEQGDSAMYLCASSFWGSGGPLYFGPGTRLTVL.

The V and J genes are TRBV2 and TRBJ2-1, with D unclear. The CDR3 runs to 13 residues. V lost 3 bases and J lost 6, with 9 bases in between. Germline CDR1 reads SNHLY; CDR2 reads FYNNEI. Here the CDR3 reads CASSDGFPNEQFF. As DNA, the CDR3 is TGTGCCAGCAGTGACGGGTTTCCCAATGAGCAGTTCTTC.

This clone has only a few counts. V gene TRBV6-1 combines with J gene TRBJ1-6; tentative D call: TRBD1 (5 bases). The germline gives CDR1 MNHNS, CDR2 SASEGT. V was shortened by 3 bases and J by 2 bases, with 5 bases between the two germline ends. The length of the CDR3 is 14 residues. CDR3 loop: CASSDRAYNSPLHF. CDR3 DNA sequence: TGTGCCAGCAGTGACAGGGCCTATAATTCACCCCTCCACTTT.

This chain uses TRBV5-6 with TRBJ2-1; 9 bases agree with TRBD2. CDR3 size: 16 residues. Trimming took 1 base from V and 6 from J; bases not matched to a gene: 8. Looked up from germline, CDR1 is SGHDT and CDR2 is YYEEEE. The DNA of the CDR3 is TGTGCCAGCAGCTTGCTTCTAGCGGGATTAAGCAATGAGCAGTTCTTC. Its translation: CASSLLLAGLSNEQFF.

The chain employs TRBV7-9 and TRBJ1-1; D might be TRBD1 (6 bases). CDR1 is SEHNR and CDR2 is FQNEAQ in the germline V gene (reference sequence). V was pared by 5 bases and J by 1 base, with 14 bases between. The CDR3 runs 15 residues. The CDR3 here is CASSGNRVWNTEAFF. The CDR3 DNA sequence: TGTGCCAGCAGCGGAAACAGGGTCTGGAACACTGAAGCTTTCTTT. The complete variable domain, with remaining parts taken from reference TRBV7-9 and TRBJ1-1, reads DTGVSQNPRHKITKRGQNVTFRCDPISEHNRLYWYRQTLGQGPEFLTYFQNEAQLEKSRLLSDRFSAERPKGSFSTLEIQRTEQGDSAMYLCASSGNRVWNTEAFFGQGTRLTVV.

This sequence joins TRBV19 and TRBJ2-5; TRBD1 agrees at 7 bases. V lost 4 bases to trimming and J lost 0 bases; unmatched junction nucleotides: 5. Germline CDR1 LNHDA, CDR2 SQIVND (reference sequence). The CDR3 loop spans 15 amino acids. CDR3 residues: CASSRGDRDQETQYF. CDR3 DNA: TGTGCCAGTAGTAGGGGCGACAGGGACCAAGAGACCCAGTACTTC.

The CDR3 here is CASSRDRVSYNEQFF. Written as DNA, the CDR3 is TGTGCCAGTAGTAGAGACAGGGTCTCCTACAATGAGCAGTTCTTC. The genes are TRBV19 and TRBJ2-1, with TRBD1 matching over 7 bases. This CDR3 is built from 15 residues. After removal of 4 bases from V and 0 bases from J, the junction contained 3 bases not matched to a gene. Germline V gives CDR1 LNHDA, CDR2 SQIVND (reference sequence). Variable domain in full (rest from reference TRBV19 and TRBJ2-1): DGGITQSPKYLFRKEGQNVTLSCEQNLNHDAMYWYRQDPGQGLRLIYYSQIVNDFQKGDIAEGYSVSREKKESFPLTVTSAQKNPTAFYLCASSRDRVSYNEQFFGPGTRLTVL.

This chain connects TRBV10-3 to TRBJ1-2; TRBD1 matches 11 bases. Germline CDR1 reads ENHRY; CDR2 reads SYGVKD. The CDR3 length is 14 residues. Trimming cost V 6 bases and J 8 bases; bases outside gene matches: 8. The CDR3 loop is CAISPGQGAGGYTF. The CDR3 DNA reads as TGTGCCATCAGCCCTGGACAGGGGGCAGGCGGCTACACCTTC.

The V call is TRBV5-1, the J call TRBJ2-5; 8 bases match TRBD1. Trimming cost V 4 bases and J 5 bases; bases outside gene matches: 19. Germline V lookup: CDR1 SGHRS, CDR2 YFSETQ. This CDR3 spans 18 amino acids. The CDR3 loop is CASSLLYRQGAMYETQYF. The CDR3 region has the DNA TGCGCCAGCAGCCTACTTTATCGCCAGGGGGCTATGTACGAGACCCAGTACTTC.

V usage is TRBV25-1 and J usage is TRBJ1-6; D remains unclear. V lost 6 bases and J 5 bases, leaving 14 bases between the germline ends. This CDR3 has 15 amino acids. Germline V gene data show CDR1 as MGHDK and CDR2 as SYGVNS. CDR3: CASRGRRNNNSPLHF. DNA of the CDR3: TGTGCCAGCAGGGGGAGACGCAATAATAATTCACCCCTCCACTTT.

The chain carries TRBV4-1 and TRBJ1-5; TRBD1 agrees at 7 bases. The CDR3 totals 16 residues. Germline V CDR1 and CDR2: MGHRA, YSYEKL. V shed 3 bases and J 7 bases; nucleotides not matched to a gene: 12. CDR3 coding DNA: TGCGCCAGCAGCCAGGAGAGACAGGGAGTGGACCAGCCCCAGCATTTT. Protein: CASSQERQGVDQPQHF.

The J gene is TRBJ1-5, the V gene TRBV19, with unresolved D. The CDR3 is 13 amino acids. Germline V gene sequence: CDR1 LNHDA, CDR2 SQIVND (reference sequence). Trimming cost V 3 bases and J 9 bases, with 12 bases left between them. The CDR3 DNA is TGTGCCAGTAGTATGGGCACCGGTGGGCCCCAGCATTTT. Its translation: CASSMGTGGPQHF.

The rearrangement uses TRBV11-3 and TRBJ2-7; 10 nucleotides agree with TRBD1. Germline V gene sequence: CDR1 SGHNT, CDR2 YENEEA. This CDR3 is 14 amino acids long. The junction had 5 bases not matched to a gene; V was cut back by 5 bases and J by 4 bases. CDR3 sequence: CASSTGQGTYEQYF. The DNA for the CDR3 is TGTGCCAGCAGCACGGGACAGGGGACATACGAGCAGTACTTC.

V usage is TRBV7-9 and J usage is TRBJ2-1, with 13 bases aligning to TRBD2. From germline, CDR1 is SEHNR and CDR2 FQNEAQ (reference sequence). Trimming removed 3 bases from V and 8 bases from J; junction bases left unmatched: 7. CDR3 length: 16 residues. CDR3 in amino acids: CASSLGGTSGEDEQFF. CDR3 nucleotide sequence: TGTGCCAGCAGCTTGGGAGGGACTAGCGGGGAAGATGAGCAGTTCTTC.

This clone was picked up a small number of times. The V call is TRBV30, the J call TRBJ2-5; the D is unclear. CDR1 is GTSNPN, CDR2 SVGIG, per germline (reference sequence). CDR3 length: 14 amino acids. Deletions cut 0 bases from V and 2 bases from J, with 10 bases between. The CDR3 region is CAWSVLELQETQYF. Written as DNA, the CDR3 is TGTGCCTGGAGTGTCTTGGAGTTACAAGAGACCCAGTACTTC.